This record looks at one TCR beta chain sequence and its context. The clone's antigen remains unknown. The input lacks base qualities; no much larger clone sits a single base away. In the paper's terms, the time point label means: about 28 days (+/-7) after the second vaccine dose. AZD1222 recipients given second doses at about 4 weeks or at about 12 weeks were pooled, since spike-specific TCR depth and breadth were not found to differ between the two schedules. Vaccinee samples were obtained from the UK trials COV001 and COV002, which included a single-blind randomized controlled phase 2/3 trial of AZD1222 (ChAdOx1 nCoV-19) in healthy adults. Trial participant PBMC samples were collected at day 0 and day 28 after the second dose for TCRbeta chain sequencing. The data originate from a study of T cell responses to AZD1222 COVID-19 vaccine (dated by TCRdb to the early 2020s). For context, the study as a whole: A total of approximately 250 trial participants underwent TCR sequencing, of whom 200 to 220 had received two doses of AZD1222 and about 25 had received two doses of the MenACWY control vaccine. Trial participants were enrolled by age into 18-55, 56-69 and 70-plus year subgroups, with approximately 150, 28 and 58 TCR-sequenced participants respectively. Study-wide findings and limitations: A significant rise in spike-specific TCR breadth and depth was observed after two AZD1222 doses relative to day 0 and relative to MenACWY recipients. Vaccine-associated CD4 TCRs spanned the whole spike protein, with dominant responses in regions 160-218 and 743-854. In the small 56-69-year group, the increase in depth fell short of significance, most likely because of low power. No day 14 peak-response samples were available, so repertoires were characterized only after the peak T cell response. Conclusions about previously exposed vaccinees were limited because only six AZD1222 recipients were SARS-CoV-2 seropositive at baseline. Most participants were white British and females outnumbered males, and the authors suggested that clonal diversity may have been underestimated. Reportedly, almost half of the unique spike-specific TCRs recognized epitopes lying outside the regions that are mutated in the B.1.351 and B.1.1.7 variants.

The CDR3 regions of human TCRbeta chains were subjected to immunosequencing. As for the original processing: TCRs in the repertoires were compared against a reference library of SARS-CoV-2-specific TCRs that had been generated with the MIRA antigen-specificity platform. Breadth was defined as the fraction of unique TCRs that were SARS-CoV-2-associated. Depth was defined as the fraction of total T cells that were SARS-CoV-2-associated. Using the MIRA data, each spike-specific TCR was assigned both to the spike region to which the TCR was reactive and to a CD4 or CD8 class. Log10-transformed breadth and depth values were compared by one-way ANOVA with Sidak's multiple comparisons tests. Drawn from immuneACCESS, this table holds only the in-frame rearrangements with V and J called that TCRdb kept. Clones are partly lost; checked studies trace under half to an unresolved V gene and leave the rest unexplained. V and J calls and clone size are as listed in that table; D and trimming were resolved from the DNA. This sample holds 150,000 to 200,000 clones; around 91% were observed only once. About 5.9% of the sample is held by the ten biggest clonotypes.

The sequence came from an adult who received the AZD1222 COVID-19 vaccine. The source material was peripheral blood, sampled 28 days after the second AZD1222 dose.

For the CDR3, the sequence is CASSVSGTGNSPLHF. The DNA reads as follows: TGCGCCAGCAGTGTCTCCGGGACAGGGAATTCACCCCTCCACTTT. The rearrangement joined TRBV10-1 to TRBJ1-6; 9 central nucleotides agree with TRBD1. Compared with germline, V lacks 4 bases and J lacks 7 bases; bases without a gene match: 5. The cysteine opens and the phenylalanine closes a CDR3 of 15 amino acids. Just CDR3 DNA is preserved here, 45 bases in frame from base 1. CDR1 is given as WNHNN and CDR2 as SYGVQD, both from the germline V gene (reference sequence).